The rows below give T cell receptor beta chains drawn from one sample of a study of control samples from healthy donors and cancer patients. Profiled with immunoSEQ multiplex PCR; TCRdb holds only in-frame clones, not every one. The data contain 150,000 or so clones, around 94% of them singletons. The sample consisted of blood. The receptor set was obtained from a man aged 40-49 years in good health. CDR3s include the opening cysteine and the closing phenylalanine or tryptophan. The D gene is left open where the match is weak. Size tells how often a clone was seen (once, few, many) or the class of an expanded clone, and some rows leave it out.

clone_size j_call v_call d_call cdr3_aa cdr3_nt
. TRBJ2-7 TRBV20-1 . CSAWTGYEQYF TGCAGTGCTTGGACTGGCTACGAGCAGTACTTC
. TRBJ2-2 TRBV10-3 . CAISDSLEGGSLNTGELFF TGTGCCATCAGTGATTCCCTAGAGGGGGGTAGCTTGAACACCGGGGAGCTGTTTTTT
. TRBJ2-3 TRBV10-3 . CAISDGTDTQYF TGTGCCATCAGTGACGGCACAGATACGCAGTATTTT
. TRBJ1-3 TRBV9 . CASNTGSNENTIYF TGTGCCAGCAATACGGGCTCCAATGAAAACACCATATATTTT
. TRBJ2-5 TRBV24-1 TRBD2 CATGRWGLQETQYF TGTGCCACGGGCCGATGGGGACTACAAGAGACCCAGTACTTC
. TRBJ1-2 TRBV7-2 . CASSANLKSRDYGYTF TGTGCCAGCAGCGCTAACTTAAAAAGTCGGGACTATGGCTACACCTTC
. TRBJ1-2 TRBV6-2/TRBV6-3 . CASSYYPGTSWIYGYTF TGTGCCAGCAGTTACTACCCCGGGACATCCTGGATCTATGGCTACACCTTC
. TRBJ2-5 TRBV28 . CASSPRTDQETQYF TGTGCCAGCAGTCCCAGGACAGACCAAGAGACCCAGTACTTC
. TRBJ2-7 TRBV19 TRBD2 CASSPSASGTYEQYF TGTGCCAGTAGTCCCTCAGCTAGCGGGACCTACGAGCAGTACTTC
. TRBJ2-1 TRBV27 TRBD2 CASSPWTSANSYNEQFF TGTGCCAGCAGTCCGTGGACTAGCGCCAACTCCTACAATGAGCAGTTCTTC
once TRBJ1-1 TRBV6-4 . CASSVEASRTEAFF TGTGCCAGCAGTGTAGAGGCCTCGCGAACTGAAGCTTTCTTT
. TRBJ2-7 TRBV7-9 . CASSHTLPGVLHEQYF TGTGCCAGCAGCCACACTTTGCCAGGGGTATTGCACGAGCAGTACTTC
. TRBJ1-2 TRBV5-5 . CASSFGRADSRYGYTF TGTGCCAGCAGCTTCGGGAGAGCGGACAGCCGCTATGGCTACACCTTC
. TRBJ1-5 TRBV21-1 . CASSKDRRGSNQPQHF TGTGCCAGCAGCAAGGACAGACGGGGAAGCAATCAGCCCCAGCATTTT
. TRBJ2-3 TRBV5-1 . CASSFEDPVTTDTQYF TGCGCCAGCAGCTTCGAGGATCCGGTAACCACAGATACGCAGTATTTT
. TRBJ1-4 TRBV9 . CASSVGQGEKLFF TGTGCCAGCAGCGTAGGTCAGGGAGAAAAACTGTTTTTT
. TRBJ2-3 TRBV7-3 TRBD2 CASSFSGVSTDTQYF TGTGCCAGCAGCTTTAGCGGGGTCAGCACAGATACGCAGTATTTT
once TRBJ2-3 TRBV19 . CASSTGWGTDTQYF TGTGCCAGTAGTACAGGTTGGGGCACAGATACGCAGTATTTT